This is a list of T cell receptor beta chains from one sample in a study of shared clonotypes between healthy human individuals. Generated by immunoSEQ multiplex PCR, the TCRdb table keeps only in-frame clones and is missing some. The table has about 1.5 million clones, approximately 98% seen once. Specimen: naive CD4+ T cells sorted from blood. The source of these receptors is a man under 40 in good health. CDR3s include the opening cysteine and the closing phenylalanine or tryptophan. The order of the fields is D gene, J gene, clone size, V gene, CDR3 DNA, CDR3 protein. The D gene is left open where the match is weak. Only some rows state a clone size, as once, few, many or a class for expanded clones.

D gene: -; J gene: TRBJ2-6; clone size: -; V gene: TRBV7-8; CDR3 DNA: TGTGCCAGCAGCTTTCCAGGGGCGACCCAAGCTGGGGCCAACGTCCTGACTTTC; CDR3 protein: CASSFPGATQAGANVLTF
D gene: -; J gene: TRBJ2-7; clone size: -; V gene: TRBV29-1; CDR3 DNA: TGCAGCGTGGGGGTCGGCAGATACGAGCAGTACTTC; CDR3 protein: CSVGVGRYEQYF
D gene: TRBD1; J gene: TRBJ1-5; clone size: -; V gene: TRBV18; CDR3 DNA: TGTGCCAGCTCACCCCGGGACAGTCAATCATGGCCCCAGCATTTT; CDR3 protein: CASSPRDSQSWPQHF
D gene: -; J gene: TRBJ2-7; clone size: -; V gene: TRBV5-4; CDR3 DNA: TGTGCCAGCAGCTTGGGTGGGAGGCTGGAGCAGTACTTC; CDR3 protein: CASSLGGRLEQYF
D gene: -; J gene: TRBJ1-2; clone size: -; V gene: TRBV19; CDR3 DNA: TGTGCCAGTAGAGCCCGTGCGGTCTCTGGGGGCTACACCTTC; CDR3 protein: CASRARAVSGGYTF
D gene: TRBD1; J gene: TRBJ1-5; clone size: -; V gene: TRBV27; CDR3 DNA: TGTGCCAGCAGTCCTTGGACAGGGGTCGGCAATCAGCCCCAGCATTTT; CDR3 protein: CASSPWTGVGNQPQHF
D gene: -; J gene: TRBJ1-1; clone size: -; V gene: TRBV5-1; CDR3 DNA: TGCGCCAGCAGCTTGGTTTTTGGAGACACTGAAGCTTTCTTT; CDR3 protein: CASSLVFGDTEAFF
D gene: -; J gene: TRBJ2-4; clone size: -; V gene: TRBV5-4; CDR3 DNA: TGTGCCAGCAGCTTTGGGCGGGTCCTGGGCTTC; CDR3 protein: CASSFGRVLGF
D gene: -; J gene: TRBJ2-7; clone size: -; V gene: TRBV18; CDR3 DNA: TGTGCCAGCTCACCGACAGGGACTCCCTACGAGCAGTACTTC; CDR3 protein: CASSPTGTPYEQYF
D gene: TRBD2; J gene: TRBJ2-1; clone size: once; V gene: TRBV7-3; CDR3 DNA: TGTGCCAGCGCGCCCGGGACTAGCGGGAGTAATGAGCAGTTCTTC; CDR3 protein: CASAPGTSGSNEQFF
D gene: -; J gene: TRBJ2-2; clone size: -; V gene: TRBV6-5; CDR3 DNA: TGTGCCAGCCATCCTGGGGGGGCTGACACCGGGGAGCTGTTTTTT; CDR3 protein: CASHPGGADTGELFF
D gene: TRBD2; J gene: TRBJ2-7; clone size: once; V gene: TRBV6-6; CDR3 DNA: TGTGCCAGCACCACAGTCGGACTAGCGGGTTACGAGCAGTACTTC; CDR3 protein: CASTTVGLAGYEQYF
D gene: -; J gene: TRBJ1-5; clone size: -; V gene: TRBV30; CDR3 DNA: TGTGCCTGGGGACCCACGGGACGTCATGGTCAGCCCCAGCATTTT; CDR3 protein: CAWGPTGRHGQPQHF
D gene: TRBD2; J gene: TRBJ2-7; clone size: -; V gene: TRBV5-1; CDR3 DNA: TGCGCCAGCAGCTTGGACGCGCTAGCGGGAGTTTCCTACGAGCAGTACTTC; CDR3 protein: CASSLDALAGVSYEQYF
D gene: -; J gene: TRBJ2-1; clone size: -; V gene: TRBV5-4; CDR3 DNA: TGTGCCAGCAGCTTGAACGTGAACTACAATGAGCAGTTCTTC; CDR3 protein: CASSLNVNYNEQFF
D gene: TRBD2; J gene: TRBJ2-5; clone size: -; V gene: TRBV7-6; CDR3 DNA: TGTGCCAGCAGCTTATCGGGGGGAGGGCCTCTAGAGACCCAGTACTTC; CDR3 protein: CASSLSGGGPLETQYF
D gene: TRBD1; J gene: TRBJ2-6; clone size: -; V gene: TRBV18; CDR3 DNA: TGTGCCAGCTCACCGGACAGGGCTGGGGCCAACGTCCTGACTTTC; CDR3 protein: CASSPDRAGANVLTF
D gene: -; J gene: TRBJ2-7; clone size: -; V gene: TRBV2; CDR3 DNA: TGTGCCAGCAGGAGTATAGGCACAGGTTACGAGCAGTACTTC; CDR3 protein: CASRSIGTGYEQYF
D gene: -; J gene: TRBJ2-2; clone size: -; V gene: TRBV5-1; CDR3 DNA: TGCGCCAGCACCCCTATTCAGGGTAACACCGGGGAGCTGTTTTTT; CDR3 protein: CASTPIQGNTGELFF
D gene: -; J gene: TRBJ2-3; clone size: -; V gene: TRBV9; CDR3 DNA: TGTGCCAGCAGCGTAAGTCTAGCCCATACACGCACAGATACGCAGTATTTT; CDR3 protein: CASSVSLAHTRTDTQYF